The 26 T cell receptor beta chains below were found in one sample sequenced in a study of blood T cell repertoires in COVID-19. Some clones are missing from TCRdb's copy, which holds only in-frame ones; the method was immunoSEQ multiplex PCR. Found here are about 240,000 clones, approximately 86% of them singletons; the top ten hold more than 6%. The specimen sequenced was peripheral blood. The receptors shown here come from a man in his sixties who had recovered from COVID-19.

The chain links TRBV24-1 to TRBJ2-3, with 12 bases that match TRBD2. Germline values: CDR1 KGHDR, CDR2 SFDVKD. The V gene end was trimmed by 9 bases and the J gene end by 0 bases; junction bases not matched to a gene: 9. The CDR3 spans 17 residues. CDR3 coding DNA: TGTGCCACCGGCGGGCCTAGCGGGGGGGAGAGCACAGATACGCAGTATTTT. This encodes CATGGPSGGESTDTQYF.

The table lists this clone with a count of one. J is TRBJ2-1 and V is TRBV19; no definite D call. This CDR3 contains 14 residues. With 1 base removed from V and 2 bases from J, the gap between germline ends came to 6 bases. CDR1 LNHDA and CDR2 SQIVND come from the germline V gene (reference sequence). The CDR3 here is CASSIGLAYNEQFF. As DNA, the CDR3 is TGTGCCAGTAGTATAGGACTTGCCTACAATGAGCAGTTCTTC. Full variable domain (rest looked up from reference TRBV19 and TRBJ2-1): DGGITQSPKYLFRKEGQNVTLSCEQNLNHDAMYWYRQDPGQGLRLIYYSQIVNDFQKGDIAEGYSVSREKKESFPLTVTSAQKNPTAFYLCASSIGLAYNEQFFGPGTRLTVL.

This chain uses TRBV23-1 with TRBJ2-5; 8 bases line up with TRBD1. TRBV23-1 is marked as an open reading frame, function uncertain. CDR3 length equals 14 residues. The V segment lost 10 bases and the J segment 2 bases; nucleotides outside the gene matches: 9. The chain's CDR3 is CAIQGASVQETQYF. CDR3 nucleotides: TGCGCCATCCAGGGGGCATCGGTACAAGAGACCCAGTACTTC.

This chain uses TRBV28 with TRBJ2-1, with 9 bases matching TRBD1. The CDR3 totals 15 residues. Germline values: CDR1 MDHEN, CDR2 SYDVKM. The trim removed 6 bases at V and 7 bases at J, leaving 10 bases unmatched. CDR3 coding DNA: TGTGCCAGCAGACCCGGACAGGGGACCGGGAATGAGCAGTTCTTC. Its protein product is CASRPGQGTGNEQFF.

The chain employs TRBV7-6 and TRBJ1-3; 9 positions agree with TRBD1. Trimming at V came to 5 bases and at J to 0 bases, leaving 14 bases not matched to a gene. CDR1 and CDR2 from the germline V gene are SGHVS and FNYEAQ. This CDR3 has 19 amino acids. In DNA, the CDR3 is TGTGCCAGCAGCCCCACCGGGACAGGGACTATAAACTCTGGAAACACCATATATTTT. Translated: CASSPTGTGTINSGNTIYF.

This chain uses TRBV30 with TRBJ1-2; a weak D match, TRBD1 (6 bases). This CDR3 spans 13 amino acids. CDR1 is GTSNPN and CDR2 is SVGIG in the germline V gene (reference sequence). The V and J ends lost 4 bases and 8 bases respectively, with 17 bases between them. The CDR3 DNA follows: TGTGCCTGGACAGGGGAGGGTCGGACGGGCTACACCTTC. This sequence encodes CAWTGEGRTGYTF.

In its sample, this clone was seen once. The rearrangement joins TRBV30 to TRBJ1-1; maybe TRBD1 (6 bases). The CDR3 is 14 residues long. Germline CDR1 GTSNPN, CDR2 SVGIG (reference sequence). The V and J ends lost 5 bases and 1 base respectively, with 14 bases between them. The CDR3 DNA is TGTGCCTGGGGTCGGGAGGGGGAGAACACTGAAGCTTTCTTT. Its translation: CAWGREGENTEAFF.

The chain employs TRBV10-3 and TRBJ1-5; 7 nucleotides match TRBD1. This CDR3 is 14 amino acids long. Germline V gene data show CDR1 as ENHRY and CDR2 as SYGVKD. With 6 bases clipped from V and 8 bases from J, the junction kept 10 bases outside the gene matches. CDR3 bases: TGTGCCATCAGCAGACAGGGCGGGATGGAGCCCCAGCATTTT. Amino acids: CAISRQGGMEPQHF.

V gene TRBV10-2 combines with J gene TRBJ2-7, with 9 bases that match TRBD1. Trimming at V came to 6 bases and at J to 7 bases, leaving 13 bases not matched to a gene. Germline CDR1 is WSHSY and CDR2 is SAAADI. This CDR3 is built from 15 residues. The CDR3 sequence is CASRTRPGQGGEQYV. CDR3 nucleotides: TGCGCCAGCAGGACGAGACCGGGACAGGGAGGTGAGCAGTACGTC.

V usage is TRBV2 and J usage is TRBJ2-1; 10 bases align to TRBD1. Unmatched junction bases numbered 6, after V lost 6 bases and J lost 1 base. Germline V gene data show CDR1 as SNHLY and CDR2 as FYNNEI. This CDR3 is 16 amino acids long. CDR3 coding DNA: TGTGCCAGCAGGAATAAGGACAGGGGGTCCTACAATGAGCAGTTCTTC. Translating gives CASRNKDRGSYNEQFF.

The CDR3 reads CASSFFQGASTF. The CDR3 DNA follows: TGTGCCAGCAGTTTTTTTCAGGGGGCGAGTACCTTC. The V and J genes are TRBV12-3 or TRBV12-4 and TRBJ1-2; 8 bases agree with TRBD1. The V segment lost 3 bases and the J segment 14 bases; nucleotides outside the gene matches: 8. The CDR3 contains 12 residues.

This chain uses TRBV20-1 with TRBJ2-7; the D gene is possibly TRBD2 (5 bases). This CDR3 is 11 amino acids long. The germline gives CDR1 DFQATT, CDR2 SNEGSKA (reference sequence). V was cut by 6 bases and J by 4 bases, with 10 bases left in between. CDR3 in amino acids: CSAKDSYEQYF. CDR3 DNA sequence: TGCAGTGCGAAGGACTCTTACGAGCAGTACTTC.

The V call is TRBV2, the J call TRBJ1-2; D is possibly TRBD1 (6 bases). Between the trimmed V and J ends, which lost 2 bases and 3 bases, there was a span of 19 bases. The CDR3 consists of 17 residues. CDR1 SNHLY and CDR2 FYNNEI come from the germline V gene. Here the CDR3 reads CASSERQGSMEDYGYTF. The CDR3 region has the DNA TGTGCCAGCAGTGAACGGCAGGGGAGTATGGAGGACTATGGCTACACCTTC. Supplemented by reference TRBV2 and TRBJ1-2, the full variable domain reads EPEVTQTPSHQVTQMGQEVILRCVPISNHLYFYWYRQILGQKVEFLVSFYNNEISEKSEIFDDQFSVERPDGSNFTLKIRSTKLEDSAMYFCASSERQGSMEDYGYTFGSGTRLTVV.

This chain connects TRBV5-6 to TRBJ1-6; weak D call: TRBD1 (6 bases). Germline loops: CDR1 SGHDT, CDR2 YYEEEE. CDR3 length: 17 residues. Trimming left V 3 bases short and J 9 bases short, with 22 bases between. The CDR3 coding sequence is TGTGCCAGCAGCTCGGGGGGGCTCCGGAGTATAGCTTCACCCCTCCACTTT. Its protein product is CASSSGGLRSIASPLHF.

The chain couples TRBV9 to TRBJ2-1, with TRBD2 matching over 12 bases. The CDR3 extends over 17 amino acids. The germline CDR1 and CDR2 sequences are SGDLS and YYNGEE. V lost 0 bases, J lost 2 bases, and 3 bases stayed unmatched. The CDR3 sequence: CASSVETSGGTYNEQFF. The CDR3 DNA sequence: TGTGCCAGCAGCGTAGAAACTAGCGGGGGGACCTACAATGAGCAGTTCTTC.

The chain couples TRBV6-5 to TRBJ2-7; D is possibly TRBD2 (6 bases). CDR3 length: 14 amino acids. Germline V gene data show CDR1 as MNHEY and CDR2 as SVGAGI. Trimming removed 7 bases from V and 0 bases from J, with 13 bases in between. The CDR3 DNA is TGTGCCAGCAACCGCGGGGCCCTCTCCTACGAGCAGTACGTC. This gives the protein CASNRGALSYEQYV.

This chain links TRBV14 with TRBJ2-4; TRBD2 is a possible D gene (6 bases). CDR1 and CDR2 from the germline V gene are SGHDN and FVKESK. This CDR3 is built from 16 residues. V was pared by 4 bases and J by 0 bases, with 13 bases between. The CDR3: CASSRGGDLAKNIQYF. CDR3 sequence (DNA): TGTGCCAGCAGCCGGGGCGGGGACTTAGCCAAAAACATTCAGTACTTC.

This sequence joins TRBV24-1 and TRBJ2-5; D possibly corresponds to TRBD1 (6 bases). Germline lookup yields CDR1 KGHDR and CDR2 SFDVKD. The CDR3 length is 15 residues. The V end lost 3 bases, the J end lost 1 base, and 11 bases lay between the germline ends. Here the CDR3 reads CATSDTGHLQETQYF. The CDR3 DNA follows: TGTGCCACCAGTGATACGGGACACCTCCAAGAGACCCAGTACTTC.

A word on this clone: A much larger clone lies a single base off, so this may be a read error. The chain recombines TRBV7-2 with TRBJ1-6; possibly TRBD1 for D (6 bases). Germline CDR1 SGHTA, CDR2 FQGNSA. Trimming pared 3 bases from V and 0 bases from J, leaving 6 bases between. CDR3 length equals 15 residues. CDR3 sequence reads: CASSLDSSYNSPLHF. DNA of the CDR3: TGTGCCAGCAGCTTGGACAGCTCCTATAATTCACCCCTCCACTTT.

The chain carries TRBV6-1 and TRBJ1-2; TRBD1 agrees at 7 bases. Germline V gene lookup returns CDR1 MNHNS and CDR2 SASEGT. This CDR3 has 18 amino acids. J was trimmed by 0 bases and V by 2 bases; bases with no gene match: 12. CDR3 nucleotide sequence: TGTGCCAGCAGTGAACCCGGGACAGATGAACGTGCTAACTATGGCTACACCTTC. It is translated as CASSEPGTDERANYGYTF.

As to this clone: One end of the junction fails to match germline, which may point to a read error. The gene calls are TRBV14 and TRBJ2-3, with a possible D match to TRBD1 (6 bases). Germline V lookup: CDR1 SGHDN, CDR2 FVKESK. The CDR3 extends over 13 amino acids. CDR3 protein: CASSQVLGASLFF. The CDR3 coding sequence is TGTGCCAGCAGCCAAGTCCTGGGGGCAAGCCTTTTTTTT. Full variable domain (rest looked up from reference TRBV14 and TRBJ2-3): EAGVTQFPSHSVIEKGQTVTLRCDPISGHDNLYWYRRVMGKEIKFLLHFVKESKQDESGMPNNRFLAERTGGTYSTLKVQPAELEDSGVYFCASSQVLGASLFFGPGTRLTVL.

The gene calls are TRBV24-1 and TRBJ2-1; maybe TRBD2 (6 bases). The V and J ends lost 3 bases and 9 bases respectively, with 26 bases between them. Germline CDR1 reads KGHDR; CDR2 reads SFDVKD. The length of the CDR3 is 18 residues. The CDR3: CATSDPTVMSRGESEQFF. In nucleotides, the CDR3 is TGTGCCACCAGTGATCCCACGGTGATGTCCCGCGGGGAGAGTGAGCAGTTCTTC.

This clone was picked up one time. This chain uses TRBV5-1 with TRBJ2-1, with D possibly TRBD2 on 6 matching bases. There are 16 residues in the CDR3. Trimming removed 4 bases at V and 0 bases at J, with 14 bases between. Germline values: CDR1 SGHRS, CDR2 YFSETQ. This CDR3 is CASSRGTSPSYNEQFF. The DNA of the CDR3 is TGCGCCAGCAGCAGAGGGACTTCCCCCTCCTACAATGAGCAGTTCTTC.

The chain has TRBV6-5 and TRBJ1-4; D gene ambiguous. The germline V gene has CDR1 MNHEY and CDR2 SVGAGI. The V end lost 5 bases, the J end lost 4 bases, and 14 bases lay between the germline ends. This CDR3 comprises 15 residues. Here the CDR3 reads CASSNNIGGNEKLFF. The DNA of the CDR3 is TGTGCCAGCAGTAACAACATTGGCGGTAATGAAAAACTGTTTTTT.

This clone was detected once. This rearrangement joins TRBV7-9 to TRBJ2-3; possible D gene TRBD2, 5 bases. CDR3 length: 17 amino acids. Looked up from germline, CDR1 is SEHNR and CDR2 is FQNEAQ (reference sequence). Trimming took off 2 bases at V and 2 bases at J, with 17 bases between the two ends. In nucleotides, the CDR3 is TGTGCCAGCAGCTTACCCCCGGTCGGGGTCTTCACAGATACGCAGTATTTT. Translating it yields CASSLPPVGVFTDTQYF. Together with reference TRBV7-9 and TRBJ2-3, the CDR3 gives the full variable domain: DTGVSQNPRHKITKRGQNVTFRCDPISEHNRLYWYRQTLGQGPEFLTYFQNEAQLEKSRLLSDRFSAERPKGSFSTLEIQRTEQGDSAMYLCASSLPPVGVFTDTQYFGPGTRLTVL.

The V call is TRBV11-2, the J call TRBJ1-6; 8 bases match TRBD1. CDR1 SGHAT and CDR2 FQNNGV come from the germline V gene. V shed 4 bases, J shed 7 bases, and the junction held 3 bases outside the gene matches. The CDR3 has 14 amino acids. This CDR3 reads CASSYAGGNSPLHF. The CDR3 bases are TGTGCCAGCAGCTACGCAGGGGGCAATTCACCCCTCCACTTT. The variable domain in full, completed from reference TRBV11-2 and TRBJ1-6, reads EAGVAQSPRYKIIEKRQSVAFWCNPISGHATLYWYQQILGQGPKLLIQFQNNGVVDDSQLPKDRFSAERLKGVDSTLKIQPAKLEDSAVYLCASSYAGGNSPLHFGNGTRLTVT.